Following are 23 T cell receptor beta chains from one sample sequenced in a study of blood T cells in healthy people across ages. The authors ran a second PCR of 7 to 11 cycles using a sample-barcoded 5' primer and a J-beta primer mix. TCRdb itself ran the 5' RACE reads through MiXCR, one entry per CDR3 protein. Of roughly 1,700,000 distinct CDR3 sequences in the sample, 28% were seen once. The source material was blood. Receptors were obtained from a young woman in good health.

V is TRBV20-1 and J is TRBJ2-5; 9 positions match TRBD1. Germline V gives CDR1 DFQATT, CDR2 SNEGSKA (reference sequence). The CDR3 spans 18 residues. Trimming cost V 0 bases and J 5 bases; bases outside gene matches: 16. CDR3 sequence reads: CSARDPRQGVGRLETQYF. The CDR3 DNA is TGCAGTGCTAGAGATCCCCGACAGGGGGTCGGAAGATTGGAGACCCAGTACTTC.

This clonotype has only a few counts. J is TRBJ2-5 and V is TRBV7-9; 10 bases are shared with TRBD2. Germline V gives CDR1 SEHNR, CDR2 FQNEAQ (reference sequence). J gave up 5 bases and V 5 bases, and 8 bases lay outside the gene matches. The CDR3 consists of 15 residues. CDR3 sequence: CASSGEREGVETQYF. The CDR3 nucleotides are TGTGCCAGCAGCGGTGAGCGGGAGGGTGTTGAGACCCAGTACTTC. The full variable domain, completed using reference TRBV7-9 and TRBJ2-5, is DTGVSQNPRHKITKRGQNVTFRCDPISEHNRLYWYRQTLGQGPEFLTYFQNEAQLEKSRLLSDRFSAERPKGSFSTLEIQRTEQGDSAMYLCASSGEREGVETQYFGPGTRLLVL.

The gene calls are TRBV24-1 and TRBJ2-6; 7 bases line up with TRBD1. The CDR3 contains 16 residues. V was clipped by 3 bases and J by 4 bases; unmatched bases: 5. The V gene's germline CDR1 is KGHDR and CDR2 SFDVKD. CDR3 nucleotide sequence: TGTGCCACCAGTGATGCGACAGGGTCCGGGGCCAACGTCCTGACTTTC. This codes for CATSDATGSGANVLTF.

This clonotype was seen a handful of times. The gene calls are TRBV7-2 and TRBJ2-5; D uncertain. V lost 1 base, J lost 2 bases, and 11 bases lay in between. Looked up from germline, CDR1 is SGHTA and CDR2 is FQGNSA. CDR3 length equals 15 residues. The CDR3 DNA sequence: TGTGCCAGCAGCTTAGGGGCTACCAAACAAGAGACCCAGTACTTC. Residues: CASSLGATKQETQYF.

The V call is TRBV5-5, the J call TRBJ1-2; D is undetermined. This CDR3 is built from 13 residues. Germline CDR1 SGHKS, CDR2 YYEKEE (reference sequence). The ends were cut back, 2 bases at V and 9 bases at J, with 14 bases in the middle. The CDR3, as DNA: TGTGCCAGCAGCTTTAGCGGTCCCAATTGCTACACCTTC. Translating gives CASSFSGPNCYTF.

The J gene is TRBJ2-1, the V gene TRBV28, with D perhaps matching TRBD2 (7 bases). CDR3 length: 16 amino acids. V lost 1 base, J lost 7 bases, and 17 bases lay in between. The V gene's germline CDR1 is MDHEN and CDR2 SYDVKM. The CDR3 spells CASSLFRGAMRNEQFF. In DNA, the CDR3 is TGTGCCAGCAGTTTATTTCGGGGGGCCATGAGGAATGAGCAGTTCTTC.

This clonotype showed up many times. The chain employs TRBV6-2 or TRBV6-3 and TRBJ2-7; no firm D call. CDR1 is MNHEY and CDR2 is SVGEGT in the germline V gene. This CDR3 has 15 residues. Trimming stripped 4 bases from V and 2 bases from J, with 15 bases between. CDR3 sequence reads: CASSFPARNTYEQYF. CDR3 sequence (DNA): TGTGCCAGCAGTTTTCCCGCGCGGAATACCTACGAGCAGTACTTC.

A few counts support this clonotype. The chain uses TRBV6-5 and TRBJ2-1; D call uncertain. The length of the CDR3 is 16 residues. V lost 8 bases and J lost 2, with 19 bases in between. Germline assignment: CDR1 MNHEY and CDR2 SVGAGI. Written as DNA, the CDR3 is TGTGCCAGCGGAAGACAAGGCTGGGGAACCTACAATGAGCAGTTCTTC. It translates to CASGRQGWGTYNEQFF.

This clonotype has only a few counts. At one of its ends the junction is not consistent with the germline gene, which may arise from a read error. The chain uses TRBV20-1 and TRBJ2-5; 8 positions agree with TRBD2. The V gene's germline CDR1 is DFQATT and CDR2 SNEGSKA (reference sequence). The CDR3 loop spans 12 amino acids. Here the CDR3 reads CGAQRGQETQYF. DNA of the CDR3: TGCGGTGCCCAGCGGGGGCAAGAGACCCAGTACTTC.

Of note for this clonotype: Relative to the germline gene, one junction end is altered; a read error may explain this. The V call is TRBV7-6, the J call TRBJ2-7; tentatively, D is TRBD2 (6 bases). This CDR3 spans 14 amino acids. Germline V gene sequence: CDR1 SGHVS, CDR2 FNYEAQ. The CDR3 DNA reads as TGTGCCGGCAGCTTGGGCGGGACTTCCCTCGAGCAGTACTTC. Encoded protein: CAGSLGGTSLEQYF. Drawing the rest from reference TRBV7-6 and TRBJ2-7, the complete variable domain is GAGVSQSPRYKVTKRGQDVALRCDPISGHVSLYWYRQALGQGPEFLTYFNYEAQQDKSGLPNDRFSAERPEGSISTLTIQRTEQRDSAMYRCAGSLGGTSLEQYFGPGTRLTVT.

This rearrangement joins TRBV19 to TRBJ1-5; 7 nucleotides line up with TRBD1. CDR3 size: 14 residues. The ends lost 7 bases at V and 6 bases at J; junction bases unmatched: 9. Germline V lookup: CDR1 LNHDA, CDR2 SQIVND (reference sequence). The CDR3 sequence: CASKGQGVVQPQHF. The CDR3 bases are TGTGCCAGTAAGGGGCAGGGGGTGGTTCAGCCCCAGCATTTT.

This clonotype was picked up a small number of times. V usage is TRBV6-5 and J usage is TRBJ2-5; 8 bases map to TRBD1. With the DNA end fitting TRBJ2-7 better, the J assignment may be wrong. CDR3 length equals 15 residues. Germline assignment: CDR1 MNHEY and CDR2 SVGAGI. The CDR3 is CASSYLTTGAYEQYF. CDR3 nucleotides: TGTGCCAGCAGTTACCTCACGACAGGGGCCTACGAGCAGTACTTC.

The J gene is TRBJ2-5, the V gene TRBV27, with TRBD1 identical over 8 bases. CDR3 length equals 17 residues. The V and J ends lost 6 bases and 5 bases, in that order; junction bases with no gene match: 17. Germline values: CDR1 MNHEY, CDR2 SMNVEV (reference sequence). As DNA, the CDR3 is TGTGCCAGCAGCGACTCCCCAGGACAGGGACCGGGGGAGACCCAGTACTTC. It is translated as CASSDSPGQGPGETQYF.

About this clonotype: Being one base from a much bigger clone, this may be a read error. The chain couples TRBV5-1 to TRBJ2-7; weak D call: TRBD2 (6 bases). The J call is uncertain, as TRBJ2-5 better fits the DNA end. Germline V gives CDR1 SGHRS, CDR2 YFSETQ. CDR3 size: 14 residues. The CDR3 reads CASSLRHGRETQYF. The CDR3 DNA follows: TGCGCCAGCAGCTTGAGGCATGGGAGGGAGACCCAGTACTTC.

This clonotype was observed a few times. The CDR3 nucleotides read TGCAGTGCCCCAAGGGGGCAACCACCCTACGAGCAGTACTTC. It yields the protein CSAPRGQPPYEQYF. The chain employs TRBV20-1 and TRBJ2-7; 7 positions agree with TRBD1. Germline-derived CDR1 and CDR2 are DFQATT and SNEGSKA (reference sequence). This CDR3 has 14 amino acids. J gave up 2 bases and V 6 bases, and 10 bases lay outside the gene matches.

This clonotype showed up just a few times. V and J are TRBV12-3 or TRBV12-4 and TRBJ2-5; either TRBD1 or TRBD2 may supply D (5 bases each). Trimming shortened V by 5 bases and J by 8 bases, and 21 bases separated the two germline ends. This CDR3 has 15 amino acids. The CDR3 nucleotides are TGTGCCAGCAGTCCATGGGGACGGAACAAGGGAACCCAGTACTTC. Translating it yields CASSPWGRNKGTQYF.

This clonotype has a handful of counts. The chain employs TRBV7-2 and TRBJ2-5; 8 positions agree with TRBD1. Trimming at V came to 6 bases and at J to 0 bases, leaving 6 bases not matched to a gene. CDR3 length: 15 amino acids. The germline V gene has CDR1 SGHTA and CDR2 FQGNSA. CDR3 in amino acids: CASRRDRTYQETQYF. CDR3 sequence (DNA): TGTGCCAGCAGGAGGGACAGGACGTACCAAGAGACCCAGTACTTC.

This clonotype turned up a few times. CDR3 protein: CATRTTYYNEQFF. DNA for the CDR3: TGTGCCACGAGGACTACCTACTACAATGAGCAGTTCTTC. This chain connects TRBV2 to TRBJ2-1, with D perhaps TRBD2 (6 bases). V was trimmed by 10 bases and J by 3 bases, leaving 13 bases between them. This CDR3 has 13 residues. Per germline, CDR1 SNHLY and CDR2 FYNNEI.

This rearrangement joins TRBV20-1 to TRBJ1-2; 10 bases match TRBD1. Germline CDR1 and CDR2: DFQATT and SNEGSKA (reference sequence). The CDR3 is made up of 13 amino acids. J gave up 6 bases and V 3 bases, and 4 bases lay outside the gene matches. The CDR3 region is CSARGGTGDGYTF. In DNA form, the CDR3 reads TGCAGTGCTAGGGGCGGGACAGGGGATGGCTACACCTTC.

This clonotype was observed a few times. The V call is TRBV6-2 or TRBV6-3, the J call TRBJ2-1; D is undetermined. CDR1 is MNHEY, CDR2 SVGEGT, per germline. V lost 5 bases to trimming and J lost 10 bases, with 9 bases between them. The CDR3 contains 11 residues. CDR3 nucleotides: TGTGCCAGCAGTGTGTTCGGGGAGCAGTTCTTC. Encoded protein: CASSVFGEQFF.

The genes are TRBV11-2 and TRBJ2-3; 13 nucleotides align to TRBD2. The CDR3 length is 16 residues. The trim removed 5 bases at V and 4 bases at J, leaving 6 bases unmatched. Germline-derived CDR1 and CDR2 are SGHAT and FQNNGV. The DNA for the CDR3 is TGTGCCAGCAGCCTTGGACTAGCGGGGGCCGCAGATACGCAGTATTTT. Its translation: CASSLGLAGAADTQYF.

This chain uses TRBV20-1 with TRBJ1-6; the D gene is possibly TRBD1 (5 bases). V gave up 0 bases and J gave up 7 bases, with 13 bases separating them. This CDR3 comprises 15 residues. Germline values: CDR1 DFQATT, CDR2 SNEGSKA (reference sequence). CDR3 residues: CSARDQGRANSPLHF. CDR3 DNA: TGCAGTGCTAGAGATCAGGGACGGGCAAATTCACCCCTCCACTTT.

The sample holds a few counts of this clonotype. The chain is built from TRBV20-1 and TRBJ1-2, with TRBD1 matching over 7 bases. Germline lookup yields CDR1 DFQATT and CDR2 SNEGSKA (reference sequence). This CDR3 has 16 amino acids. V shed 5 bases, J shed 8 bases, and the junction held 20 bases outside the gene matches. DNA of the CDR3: TGCAGTGCTCCAACCGACAGGGCGGGTTCCTTCTCCGGCTACACCTTC. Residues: CSAPTDRAGSFSGYTF.